These 14 T cell receptor beta chains were sequenced from one sample in a study of identical twins. TCRdb processed the 5' RACE reads anew with MiXCR; each CDR3 protein has one entry. Here the sample spans 350,000 to 450,000 distinct CDR3 sequences, approximately 17% being singletons. The sequenced material came from naive T cells sorted from blood. The receptors come from a man aged 50 to 59 in good health.

The chain is built from TRBV29-1 and TRBJ2-3; the D is unclear. Trimming pared 7 bases from V and 2 bases from J, leaving 16 bases between. This CDR3 comprises 14 residues. Per germline, CDR1 SQVTM and CDR2 ANQGSEA. CDR3 DNA sequence: TGCAGCGCTCTCGGGCGGAGTCACACAGATACGCAGTATTTT. Translating it yields CSALGRSHTDTQYF.

This chain joins TRBV18 and TRBJ2-7, with unresolved D. The CDR3 consists of 15 residues. Germline V gene data show CDR1 as KGHSH and CDR2 as LQKENI. The V and J ends lost 0 bases and 7 bases respectively, with 16 bases between them. CDR3 DNA sequence: TGTGCCAGCTCACCACCGCATGCTAGTCCCGAGGAGCAGTACTTC. Translation: CASSPPHASPEEQYF.

The chain employs TRBV13 and TRBJ2-3; TRBD1 might be the D (5 bases). The CDR3 has 13 residues. V lost 5 bases and J 2 bases, leaving 8 bases between the germline ends. CDR1 and CDR2 from the germline V gene are PRHDT and FYEKMQ (reference sequence). CDR3 in DNA: TGTGCCAGCAGCAAAGGGGCCACAGATACGCAGTATTTT. Its protein product is CASSKGATDTQYF.

This clonotype was detected only a few times. The genes are TRBV5-5 and TRBJ1-1; 7 nucleotides agree with TRBD1. From germline, CDR1 is SGHKS and CDR2 YYEKEE (reference sequence). The CDR3 is made up of 14 amino acids. With V trimmed by 1 base and J by 11 bases, 11 bases remained unmatched. DNA for the CDR3: TGTGCCAGCAGCTTGCAATCCCCCGACAGGGCCGCTTTCTTT. Amino acid sequence: CASSLQSPDRAAFF.

This clonotype was picked up a small number of times. V usage is TRBV5-1 and J usage is TRBJ2-1; 7 bases are shared with TRBD2. CDR1 and CDR2 (germline): SGHRS, YFSETQ. V lost 0 bases and J lost 7; bases outside the gene matches: 7. The CDR3 spans 15 residues. CDR3 nucleotide sequence: TGCGCCAGCAGCTTGGCGGCAGGGAGGGTTAATGAGCAGTTCTTC. Its protein product is CASSLAAGRVNEQFF.

This clonotype appeared a few times. This chain links TRBV20-1 with TRBJ2-3; 11 bases map to TRBD2. The CDR3 is 17 amino acids. Germline V gene sequence: CDR1 DFQATT, CDR2 SNEGSKA (reference sequence). The V gene end was trimmed by 6 bases and the J gene end by 3 bases; junction bases not matched to a gene: 14. The CDR3 sequence: CSARFRIAGGPTDTQYF. CDR3 sequence (DNA): TGCAGTGCCCGCTTCAGGATAGCGGGGGGGCCGACAGATACGCAGTATTTT.

The V call is TRBV6-5, the J call TRBJ2-1; D is perhaps TRBD1 (6 bases). This CDR3 spans 19 amino acids. V was clipped by 3 bases and J by 9 bases, with 30 bases between them. CDR1 is MNHEY and CDR2 is SVGAGI in the germline V gene. CDR3 nucleotide sequence: TGTGCCAGCAGTTATAGTGCCTTACAGGGACCGACGAAACGGGGTGAGCAGTTCTTC. This sequence encodes CASSYSALQGPTKRGEQFF.

The CDR3: CASSQVQLWYQETQYF. In DNA, the CDR3 is TGTGCCAGCAGCCAGGTCCAGCTATGGTACCAAGAGACCCAGTACTTC. This chain uses TRBV3-1 with TRBJ2-5; D uncertain. The germline gives CDR1 LGHDT, CDR2 YNNKEL (reference sequence). The CDR3 has 16 residues. V was pared by 3 bases and J by 0 bases, with 14 bases between.

This clonotype turned up a few times. This chain joins TRBV12-3 or TRBV12-4 and TRBJ2-2; 7 bases are shared with TRBD2. This CDR3 has 15 amino acids. Losses at the gene ends were 4 bases for V and 7 bases for J; bases not matched to a gene: 9. The DNA of the CDR3 is TGTGCCAGCAGTTATCCCAGCGCGGGGGTCGGGGAGCTGTTTTTT. Protein product: CASSYPSAGVGELFF.

This clonotype occurred many times. The chain links TRBV6-5 to TRBJ2-1; 9 bases map to TRBD2. CDR1 is MNHEY, CDR2 SVGAGI, per germline. Losses at the gene ends were 0 bases for V and 4 bases for J; bases not matched to a gene: 1. The CDR3 spans 15 residues. This chain's CDR3 is CASSYSTSGYNEQFF. DNA of the CDR3: TGTGCCAGCAGTTACTCGACTAGCGGATACAATGAGCAGTTCTTC.

The J gene is TRBJ2-1, the V gene TRBV19; 13 nucleotides align to TRBD2. The CDR3 has 15 amino acids. The germline CDR1 and CDR2 sequences are LNHDA and SQIVND (reference sequence). Unmatched junction bases numbered 6, after V lost 4 bases and J lost 9 bases. DNA of the CDR3: TGTGCCAGTAGTACACTAGCGGGAGGGCCGGTTGAGCAGTTCTTC. It specifies CASSTLAGGPVEQFF.

V usage is TRBV6-1 and J usage is TRBJ2-2; 14 bases line up with TRBD2. The germline CDR1 and CDR2 sequences are MNHNS and SASEGT. The CDR3 is 16 amino acids. V lost 7 bases and J lost 8; bases outside the gene matches: 9. DNA of the CDR3: TGTGCCAGCAACCCCTGGGGACTAGCGGGAGCTGGGGAGCTGTTTTTT. It yields the protein CASNPWGLAGAGELFF.

CDR3 in DNA: TGTGCCAGCAGCCTTCTAGGGGACAGCATCTACGAGCAGTACTTC. This sequence encodes CASSLLGDSIYEQYF. V gene TRBV7-2 combines with J gene TRBJ2-7; TRBD1 matches at 7 bases. The CDR3 covers 15 residues. Looked up from germline, CDR1 is SGHTA and CDR2 is FQGNSA. After removal of 5 bases from V and 3 bases from J, the junction contained 10 bases not matched to a gene.

The rearrangement links TRBV29-1 to TRBJ2-3; perhaps D is TRBD1 or TRBD2 (5 bases each). This CDR3 comprises 16 residues. CDR1 and CDR2 from the germline V gene are SQVTM and ANQGSEA. The germline V and J ends were trimmed by 5 bases and 0 bases, with 18 bases remaining between them. CDR3 DNA: TGCAGCGTTTCCCGGGACGTGACGCCTAGCACAGATACGCAGTATTTT. Encoded protein: CSVSRDVTPSTDTQYF.